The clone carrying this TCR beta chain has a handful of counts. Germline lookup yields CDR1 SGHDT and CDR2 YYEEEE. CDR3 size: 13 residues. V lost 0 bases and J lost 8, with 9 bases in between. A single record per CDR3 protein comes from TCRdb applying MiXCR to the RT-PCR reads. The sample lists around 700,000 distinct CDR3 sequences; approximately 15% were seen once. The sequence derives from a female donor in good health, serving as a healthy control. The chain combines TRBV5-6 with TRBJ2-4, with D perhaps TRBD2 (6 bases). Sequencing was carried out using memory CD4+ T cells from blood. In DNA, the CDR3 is TGTGCCAGCAGCTTGGGGGGCGGGGACATTCAGTACTTC. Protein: CASSLGGGDIQYF. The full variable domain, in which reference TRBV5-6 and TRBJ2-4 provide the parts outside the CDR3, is DAGVTQSPTHLIKTRGQQVTLRCSPKSGHDTVSWYQQALGQGPQFIFQYYEEEERQRGNFPDRFSGHQFPNYSSELNVNALLLGDSALYLCASSLGGGDIQYFGAGTRLSVL.